The following is a T cell receptor beta chain sequence with its context. Its specificity is unknown. This sample is part of a study of cytomegalovirus exposure and HLA in healthy donors. Study-level information: A prior study identified 120 million or so unique TCR beta sequences from 190 million or so T cells.

With 60 Vbeta and 13 Jbeta primers, the PCR was carried out. Method: immunoSEQ multiplex PCR; TCRdb's copy keeps in-frame clones and lacks some. In the table there are some 120,000 clones, roughly 85% of which are singletons. The germline V gene has CDR1 MNHNS and CDR2 SASEGT. CDR3 length: 12 amino acids. Trimming removed 1 base from V and 17 bases from J, with 14 bases in between. Study-wide results and caveats: More clonal expansion characterized HLA-associated TCR beta chains than equally common others in a later analysis.

This chain joins TRBV6-1 and TRBJ2-2; a possible D gene is TRBD2 (6 bases). The TCR was taken from a man between 18 and 35 years old in good health and CMV-seropositive. Sequenced: PBMCs. The CDR3 sequence is CASSEGSGDAFF. In DNA form, the CDR3 reads TGTGCCAGCAGTGAAGGGTCGGGGGACGCATTTTTT.